The next 30 T cell receptor beta chains were all read from a single sample in a study of cytomegalovirus exposure and HLA in healthy donors. Sequenced by immunoSEQ multiplex PCR; TCRdb stores in-frame clones only, minus some. Among about 200,000 clones listed, more than 75% were seen once. The source material was PBMCs. These receptors all stem from a young woman in good health and CMV-seropositive.

V and J are TRBV5-4 and TRBJ1-2, with no clear D. V lost 4 bases and J 4 bases, leaving 20 bases between the germline ends. This CDR3 comprises 16 residues. Germline V gene sequence: CDR1 SGHNT, CDR2 YYREEE (reference sequence). The CDR3 DNA sequence: TGTGCCAGCAGCACCCGAGGAGGTCTCGGTCCCTATGGCTACACCTTC. Protein sequence: CASSTRGGLGPYGYTF.

V usage is TRBV7-3 and J usage is TRBJ1-1; 10 bases line up with TRBD1. Losses at the gene ends were 5 bases for V and 4 bases for J; bases not matched to a gene: 4. Per the germline V gene, CDR1 is SGHTA and CDR2 is FQGTGA. The CDR3 loop spans 14 amino acids. CDR3: CASSRDRGTTEAFF. For the CDR3, the DNA is TGTGCCAGCAGCCGGGACAGGGGAACCACTGAAGCTTTCTTT.

V is TRBV27 and J is TRBJ1-1; D might be TRBD1 (6 bases). The V and J ends lost 4 bases and 5 bases respectively, with 17 bases between them. This CDR3 has 15 residues. Germline CDR1 and CDR2: MNHEY and SMNVEV (reference sequence). DNA for the CDR3: TGTGCCAGCAGTTCCCACAGGGATGCGACGACTGAAGCTTTCTTT. The encoded protein is CASSSHRDATTEAFF.

The genes are TRBV29-1 and TRBJ2-7; TRBD2 agrees at 13 bases. The ends lost 1 base at V and 3 bases at J; junction bases unmatched: 3. Germline values: CDR1 SQVTM, CDR2 ANQGSEA. This CDR3 region has 15 residues. CDR3 sequence: CSVEGLAGGGYEQYF. CDR3 coding DNA: TGCAGCGTTGAAGGACTAGCGGGAGGTGGCTACGAGCAGTACTTC.

The rearrangement links TRBV28 to TRBJ2-2; 7 nucleotides line up with TRBD1. The CDR3 runs to 16 residues. Trimming at V came to 6 bases and at J to 4 bases, leaving 11 bases not matched to a gene. Germline-derived CDR1 and CDR2 are MDHEN and SYDVKM. The CDR3 DNA reads TGTGCCAGCAGCTCTGGACAGGCTGGGATCACCGGGGAGCTGTTTTTT. Its protein is CASSSGQAGITGELFF.

The chain combines TRBV28 with TRBJ2-2, with D maybe TRBD1 (5 bases). The V gene's germline CDR1 is MDHEN and CDR2 SYDVKM. V was trimmed by 2 bases and J by 7 bases, leaving 8 bases between them. There are 13 residues in the CDR3. The CDR3: CASSLGAGGELFF. The DNA of the CDR3 is TGTGCCAGCAGTTTAGGGGCCGGCGGGGAGCTGTTTTTT. The whole variable domain, remainder taken from reference TRBV28 and TRBJ2-2, is DVKVTQSSRYLVKRTGEKVFLECVQDMDHENMFWYRQDPGLGLRLIYFSYDVKMKEKGDIPEGYSVSREKKERFSLILESASTNQTSMYLCASSLGAGGELFFGEGSRLTVL.

V gene TRBV29-1 combines with J gene TRBJ2-7; TRBD2 matches at 15 bases. The V gene's germline CDR1 is SQVTM and CDR2 ANQGSEA. V was pared by 4 bases and J by 0 bases, with 13 bases of the junction left unmatched. CDR3 size: 19 residues. CDR3: CSVVGGRTSGRASSYEQYF. CDR3 bases: TGCAGCGTTGTAGGTGGGAGGACTAGCGGGAGGGCTTCCTCCTACGAGCAGTACTTC.

V and J are TRBV9 and TRBJ2-1; TRBD2 might be the D (6 bases). CDR1 and CDR2 (germline): SGDLS, YYNGEE. The CDR3 length is 14 residues. Between the trimmed V and J ends, which lost 4 bases and 6 bases, there was a span of 14 bases. CDR3 bases: TGTGCCAGCAGCCAGGGATTGGGGGGCAATGAGCAGTTCTTC. This encodes CASSQGLGGNEQFF.

The gene calls are TRBV30 and TRBJ2-7, with D maybe TRBD2 (5 bases). CDR3 length: 15 amino acids. V dropped 0 bases and J dropped 3 bases, with 15 bases sitting between them. Germline loops: CDR1 GTSNPN, CDR2 SVGIG (reference sequence). This CDR3 reads CAWSVGRGKSYEQYF. The CDR3 DNA sequence: TGTGCCTGGAGTGTAGGGCGAGGGAAGAGCTACGAGCAGTACTTC.

This sequence joins TRBV5-1 and TRBJ1-3; 11 bases line up with TRBD1. CDR3 length equals 16 residues. V lost 1 base, J lost 8 bases, and 8 bases stayed unmatched. Germline V gene data show CDR1 as SGHRS and CDR2 as YFSETQ. The CDR3 reads CASSLFPDRGQDTIYF. The CDR3 DNA reads as TGCGCCAGCAGCTTGTTCCCGGACAGGGGGCAGGACACCATATATTTT.

V and J are TRBV4-1 and TRBJ2-7, with 9 bases lining up with TRBD1. V shed 4 bases and J 4 bases; nucleotides not matched to a gene: 8. From germline, CDR1 is MGHRA and CDR2 YSYEKL. The CDR3 sequence is 15 residues long. CDR3 DNA sequence: TGCGCCAGCAGCCTAGGGACAGGGAGTTGGTACGAGCAGTACTTC. Its protein is CASSLGTGSWYEQYF.

The CDR3: CATSRGTGGLGVDEQYF. The CDR3 nucleotides read TGTGCCACCAGCAGGGGAACAGGGGGCTTAGGGGTTGACGAGCAGTACTTC. The chain couples TRBV15 to TRBJ2-7; 9 nucleotides match TRBD1. Germline lookup yields CDR1 LNHNV and CDR2 YYDKDF (reference sequence). With V trimmed by 3 bases and J by 5 bases, 14 bases remained unmatched. This CDR3 contains 17 residues.

The chain carries TRBV7-9 and TRBJ2-6; maybe TRBD2 (6 bases). Trimming shortened V by 1 base and J by 2 bases, and 9 bases separated the two germline ends. CDR3 length equals 16 residues. Germline values: CDR1 SEHNR, CDR2 FQNEAQ (reference sequence). CDR3 in amino acids: CASSLVGEAGANVLTF. The CDR3 DNA reads TGTGCCAGCAGCTTAGTAGGGGAGGCTGGGGCCAACGTCCTGACTTTC.

The chain recombines TRBV2 with TRBJ1-5; TRBD1 might be the D (5 bases). The CDR3 is 16 residues long. Germline V gene lookup returns CDR1 SNHLY and CDR2 FYNNEI. Between the trimmed V and J ends, which lost 3 bases and 1 base, there was a span of 13 bases. The CDR3 region has the DNA TGTGCCAGCAGTGAGGGAGGCGGGGCCAGCAATCAGCCCCAGCATTTT. It is translated as CASSEGGGASNQPQHF. Complete variable domain (other parts from reference TRBV2 and TRBJ1-5): EPEVTQTPSHQVTQMGQEVILRCVPISNHLYFYWYRQILGQKVEFLVSFYNNEISEKSEIFDDQFSVERPDGSNFTLKIRSTKLEDSAMYFCASSEGGGASNQPQHFGDGTRLSIL.

CDR3 nucleotide sequence: TGTGCCATCGCTGGGACAGGTGGGTACGAGCAGTACTTC. Residues: CAIAGTGGYEQYF. The V call is TRBV10-3, the J call TRBJ2-7; TRBD1 aligns across 8 bases. The CDR3 has 13 amino acids. J lost 4 bases, V lost 8 bases, and 7 bases had no gene match. The germline V gene has CDR1 ENHRY and CDR2 SYGVKD.

The chain has TRBV19 and TRBJ1-5; possibly TRBD1 for D (6 bases). In germline, CDR1 is LNHDA, CDR2 SQIVND (reference sequence). The CDR3 length is 16 residues. Trimming took off 3 bases at V and 0 bases at J, with 12 bases between the two ends. CDR3 residues: CASSMGAVLSNQPQHF. DNA for the CDR3: TGTGCCAGTAGTATGGGGGCAGTACTTAGCAATCAGCCCCAGCATTTT.

The chain has TRBV7-9 and TRBJ1-5, with 9 positions matching TRBD1. J was trimmed by 6 bases and V by 4 bases; bases with no gene match: 4. Germline V gene data show CDR1 as SEHNR and CDR2 as FQNEAQ (reference sequence). CDR3 length equals 14 residues. The CDR3 here is CASSSGTGRQPQHF. The DNA of the CDR3 is TGTGCCAGCAGCTCGGGGACAGGGCGTCAGCCCCAGCATTTT.

The rearrangement joins TRBV27 to TRBJ2-5; a possible D gene is TRBD2 (6 bases). Germline-derived CDR1 and CDR2 are MNHEY and SMNVEV (reference sequence). The length of the CDR3 is 15 residues. Trimming shortened V by 0 bases and J by 2 bases, and 10 bases separated the two germline ends. The CDR3 DNA reads as TGTGCCAGCAGTTTATCGGAGGGATCGCAAGAGACCCAGTACTTC. Residues: CASSLSEGSQETQYF.

This chain uses TRBV25-1 with TRBJ2-4; 8 bases agree with TRBD1. The CDR3 is made up of 14 amino acids. V was clipped by 7 bases and J by 3 bases; unmatched bases: 5. CDR1 and CDR2 from the germline V gene are MGHDK and SYGVNS. CDR3 in DNA: TGTGCCAGCACGGGACAGGAGGACAAAAACATTCAGTACTTC. Encoded protein: CASTGQEDKNIQYF.

The J gene is TRBJ2-5, the V gene TRBV28, with TRBD2 matching 8 bases. This CDR3 is built from 14 residues. Germline CDR1 reads MDHEN; CDR2 reads SYDVKM. J gave up 10 bases and V 6 bases, and 13 bases lay outside the gene matches. The CDR3 here is CASRYTAGAMDQYF. CDR3 bases: TGTGCCAGCAGGTATACAGCGGGGGCGATGGACCAGTACTTC.

The chain has TRBV27 and TRBJ2-3, with D possibly TRBD2 on 5 matching bases. Germline-derived CDR1 and CDR2 are MNHEY and SMNVEV (reference sequence). Between the trimmed V and J ends, which lost 4 bases and 4 bases, there was a span of 9 bases. This CDR3 contains 13 residues. Written as DNA, the CDR3 is TGTGCCAGCAGTTATAGAGGGTCAGATACGCAGTATTTT. Translation gives CASSYRGSDTQYF.

The rearrangement joins TRBV9 to TRBJ1-5, with 9 bases fitting TRBD1. This CDR3 has 15 amino acids. CDR1 and CDR2 from the germline V gene are SGDLS and YYNGEE. The V gene end was trimmed by 4 bases and the J gene end by 1 base; junction bases not matched to a gene: 3. The CDR3 sequence: CASSPGTGSNQPQHF. DNA for the CDR3: TGTGCCAGCAGCCCCGGGACAGGGAGCAATCAGCCCCAGCATTTT.

This chain uses TRBV6-4 with TRBJ1-1; 9 bases align to TRBD1. The V gene end was trimmed by 5 bases and the J gene end by 5 bases; junction bases not matched to a gene: 3. CDR3 length equals 13 residues. From germline, CDR1 is MRHNA and CDR2 SNTAGT. CDR3 sequence: CASSIGQGTEAFF. CDR3 DNA: TGTGCCAGCAGTATAGGACAGGGGACTGAAGCTTTCTTT.

The V and J genes are TRBV28 and TRBJ1-5, with 11 positions matching TRBD1. Germline V CDR1 and CDR2: MDHEN, SYDVKM. This CDR3 is 16 amino acids long. Germline trimming cut 6 bases from V and 4 bases from J; bases unmatched to any gene: 8. For the CDR3, the DNA is TGTGCCAGCAGCGACCGGGACAGGGGGATTAATCAGCCCCAGCATTTT. It yields the protein CASSDRDRGINQPQHF.

The rearrangement links TRBV7-9 to TRBJ2-5; 9 bases are shared with TRBD1. V shed 2 bases and J 4 bases; nucleotides not matched to a gene: 5. The CDR3 consists of 15 residues. Looked up from germline, CDR1 is SEHNR and CDR2 is FQNEAQ (reference sequence). The CDR3 spells CASSLRDREGETQYF. CDR3 sequence (DNA): TGTGCCAGCAGCTTACGGGACAGGGAAGGAGAGACCCAGTACTTC. The full variable domain, its missing parts supplied by reference TRBV7-9 and TRBJ2-5, is DTGVSQNPRHKITKRGQNVTFRCDPISEHNRLYWYRQTLGQGPEFLTYFQNEAQLEKSRLLSDRFSAERPKGSFSTLEIQRTEQGDSAMYLCASSLRDREGETQYFGPGTRLLVL.

This clone was observed a handful of times. The rearrangement uses TRBV11-2 and TRBJ2-2; 7 positions agree with TRBD1. Germline CDR1 and CDR2: SGHAT and FQNNGV. This CDR3 comprises 14 residues. J lost 4 bases, V lost 4 bases, and 3 bases had no gene match. CDR3 sequence reads: CASSWTGPTGELFF. As DNA, the CDR3 is TGTGCCAGCAGCTGGACAGGACCCACCGGGGAGCTGTTTTTT.

This clone showed up just a few times. The chain uses TRBV11-2 and TRBJ1-2, with D unclear. Germline loops: CDR1 SGHAT, CDR2 FQNNGV. Trimming cost V 0 bases and J 3 bases, with 11 bases left between them. This CDR3 spans 15 amino acids. The CDR3, as DNA: TGTGCCAGCAGCTTAGATTTCGGGGTTGACTATGGCTACACCTTC. Translating gives CASSLDFGVDYGYTF.

The chain recombines TRBV5-1 with TRBJ2-2; 12 nucleotides match TRBD2. V lost 0 bases and J lost 5; bases outside the gene matches: 8. Germline CDR1 SGHRS, CDR2 YFSETQ. This CDR3 has 18 amino acids. The CDR3 protein is CASSLALAGGPGTGELFF. CDR3 in DNA: TGCGCCAGCAGCTTGGCTCTAGCGGGAGGGCCGGGAACCGGGGAGCTGTTTTTT.

The rearrangement uses TRBV9 and TRBJ2-1, with 9 bases fitting TRBD1. The CDR3 loop spans 15 amino acids. V was pared by 3 bases and J by 5 bases, with 6 bases of the junction left unmatched. CDR1 is SGDLS, CDR2 YYNGEE, per germline. The DNA for the CDR3 is TGTGCCAGCAGCGGAGGGACAGGGAGTCACAATGAGCAGTTCTTC. This encodes CASSGGTGSHNEQFF.

The rearrangement joins TRBV27 to TRBJ2-7; weak D call: TRBD2 (5 bases). Germline-derived CDR1 and CDR2 are MNHEY and SMNVEV (reference sequence). V lost 5 bases to trimming and J lost 2 bases, with 13 bases between them. CDR3 length: 14 amino acids. CDR3 region: CASSTREGAYEQYF. The CDR3 region has the DNA TGTGCCAGCAGTACGAGGGAAGGAGCCTACGAGCAGTACTTC.